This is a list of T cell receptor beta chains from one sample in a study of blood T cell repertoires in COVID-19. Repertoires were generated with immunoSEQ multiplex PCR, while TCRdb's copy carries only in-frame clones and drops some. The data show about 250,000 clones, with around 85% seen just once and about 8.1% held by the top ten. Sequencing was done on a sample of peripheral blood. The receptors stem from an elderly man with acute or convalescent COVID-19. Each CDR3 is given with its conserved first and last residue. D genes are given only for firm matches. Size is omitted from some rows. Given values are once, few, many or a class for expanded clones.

CDR3 DNA: TGCGCCAGCAGCTTGGGACAGGGGCTTTTACAAGAGACCCAGTACTTC
CDR3 protein: CASSLGQGLLQETQYF
J gene: TRBJ2-5
V gene: TRBV5-1
D gene: TRBD1
clone size: .

CDR3 DNA: TGTGCCAGCAGTTTAGGCGGGGGGGGAGCCAAAAACATTCAGTACTTC
CDR3 protein: CASSLGGGGAKNIQYF
J gene: TRBJ2-4
V gene: TRBV28
D gene: TRBD2
clone size: .

CDR3 DNA: TGTGCCAGCAGCCGCGATCCTGACGGGGAGCAGTACTTC
CDR3 protein: CASSRDPDGEQYF
J gene: TRBJ2-7
V gene: TRBV5-4
D gene: .
clone size: .

CDR3 DNA: TGTGCCAGCAGCCCGGGGGCTAGCGGGATAAATGAGCAGTTCTTC
CDR3 protein: CASSPGASGINEQFF
J gene: TRBJ2-1
V gene: TRBV5-6
D gene: TRBD2
clone size: .

CDR3 DNA: TGTGCCAGCAGCCCGCCCGGACTAGCGGATAATGAGCAGTTCTTC
CDR3 protein: CASSPPGLADNEQFF
J gene: TRBJ2-1
V gene: TRBV9
D gene: TRBD2
clone size: .

CDR3 DNA: TGCGCCAGCAGCCCGTCGGGGGGCAATTATGGCTACACCTTC
CDR3 protein: CASSPSGGNYGYTF
J gene: TRBJ1-2
V gene: TRBV5-1
D gene: .
clone size: .

CDR3 DNA: TGTGCCAGACACTCCGCGGAGGGTTGGGAGACCCAGTACTTC
CDR3 protein: CARHSAEGWETQYF
J gene: TRBJ2-5
V gene: TRBV7-3
D gene: .
clone size: .

CDR3 DNA: TGTGCCTGGAGTGTACGACTGTTCAGCTCCTATAATTCACCCCTCCACTTT
CDR3 protein: CAWSVRLFSSYNSPLHF
J gene: TRBJ1-6
V gene: TRBV30
D gene: .
clone size: .

CDR3 DNA: TGTGCCAGCCACTTTTCGGGAAATCCCACTGAAGCTTTCTTT
CDR3 protein: CASHFSGNPTEAFF
J gene: TRBJ1-1
V gene: TRBV27
D gene: .
clone size: few

CDR3 DNA: TGTGCCACCAGTATGACCCGGACAGGGGAATCCCAAGAGACCCAGTACTTC
CDR3 protein: CATSMTRTGESQETQYF
J gene: TRBJ2-5
V gene: TRBV24-1
D gene: TRBD1
clone size: .

CDR3 DNA: TGTGCCAGCTCACCCTCGGGACTAGCGGGGTCTTTCCATGAGCAGTTCTTC
CDR3 protein: CASSPSGLAGSFHEQFF
J gene: TRBJ2-1
V gene: TRBV18
D gene: TRBD2
clone size: .

CDR3 DNA: TGTGCCAGCAGACAGGGACTAGCGGCTAGCACAGATACGCAGTATTTT
CDR3 protein: CASRQGLAASTDTQYF
J gene: TRBJ2-3
V gene: TRBV7-2
D gene: TRBD2
clone size: once